Listed here are 22 T cell receptor beta chains from one sample, sequenced in a study of cytotoxic CD8 clonotypes in ibrutinib-treated CLL (dated by TCRdb to the early 2020s). The library was prepared using the immunoSEQ multiplex PCR assay. TCRdb took over this immuneACCESS table, retaining in-frame rearrangements with V and J assigned. Such tables are incomplete; in checked studies, under half of the missing clones stem from an unresolved V gene, and the remainder is unexplained. This sample has 95,000 to 100,000 clones in its table, and more than 75% of those were observed once. The top ten constitute under 35% of the sample. Taken with the paper, the label for time point translates to: 12 months on ibrutinib. Sequenced material: PBMCs, taken after 12 months of ibrutinib treatment. The receptors were sampled from a human donor with chronic lymphocytic leukemia.

J is TRBJ1-6 and V is TRBV5-5; possibly TRBD1 for D (6 bases). V lost 0 bases and J 13 bases, leaving 14 bases between the germline ends. CDR3 length: 14 amino acids. From germline, CDR1 is SGHKS and CDR2 YYEKEE (reference sequence). Here the CDR3 reads CASSLGRGIVPLHF. As DNA, the CDR3 is TGTGCCAGCAGCTTGGGCAGGGGTATTGTGCCCCTCCACTTT.

This clone was observed a handful of times. Here the CDR3 reads CASSDRSYEQYF. CDR3 DNA sequence: TGTGCCAGCAGCGACAGATCCTACGAGCAGTACTTC. This sequence joins TRBV11-3 and TRBJ2-7, with a tentative D call TRBD1 (5 bases). There are 12 residues in the CDR3. CDR1 is SGHNT and CDR2 is YENEEA in the germline V gene. V was pared by 5 bases and J by 1 base, with 6 bases between.

V gene TRBV5-8 combines with J gene TRBJ1-6; D unclear. V dropped 1 base and J dropped 7 bases, with 9 bases sitting between them. This CDR3 has 14 amino acids. CDR1 is SGHTS, CDR2 YDEGEE, per germline. The CDR3 bases are TGTGCCAGCAGCTTGCTTAACAGAAATTCACCCCTCCACTTT. It is translated as CASSLLNRNSPLHF.

The chain employs TRBV5-1 and TRBJ2-1; tentative D call: TRBD2 (5 bases). Germline assignment: CDR1 SGHRS and CDR2 YFSETQ. This CDR3 region has 13 residues. V was shortened by 0 bases and J by 9 bases, with 10 bases between the two germline ends. In DNA form, the CDR3 reads TGCGCCAGCAGCTTGGTACCGGAGGCTGAGCAGTTCTTC. Residues: CASSLVPEAEQFF.

The chain is built from TRBV5-4 and TRBJ1-1, with D possibly being TRBD1 (6 bases). V shed 4 bases and J shed 1 base, with 11 bases lying between them. This CDR3 has 14 amino acids. Looked up from germline, CDR1 is SGHNT and CDR2 is YYREEE (reference sequence). The CDR3 bases are TGTGCCAGCAGCCCTATGGACAGGAACACTGAAGCTTTCTTT. Its translation is CASSPMDRNTEAFF.

V and J are TRBV15 and TRBJ2-7; D call uncertain. This CDR3 spans 12 amino acids. Deletions cut 0 bases from V and 5 bases from J, with 5 bases between. Germline CDR1 LNHNV, CDR2 YYDKDF (reference sequence). CDR3 sequence (DNA): TGTGCCACCAGCAGAGATCTAGACGAGCAGTACTTC. Translated: CATSRDLDEQYF.

This chain uses TRBV11-3 with TRBJ2-1; 13 bases fit TRBD2. This CDR3 spans 17 amino acids. Unmatched junction bases numbered 8, after V lost 4 bases and J lost 5 bases. From germline, CDR1 is SGHNT and CDR2 YENEEA. CDR3 DNA sequence: TGTGCCAGCAGCTCCCCCTCGGGACTAGCGGGACACAATGAGCAGTTCTTC. As protein: CASSSPSGLAGHNEQFF.

This chain joins TRBV5-6 and TRBJ2-3; no definite D call. Germline-derived CDR1 and CDR2 are SGHDT and YYEEEE. Deletions cut 4 bases from V and 1 base from J, with 13 bases between. CDR3 size: 15 residues. As DNA, the CDR3 is TGTGCCAGCAGCCTGGGCCACAAGGGCACAGATACGCAGTATTTT. The encoded protein is CASSLGHKGTDTQYF.

This clone was counted between two and nine times. This chain links TRBV10-3 with TRBJ1-2; D perhaps matches TRBD1 (6 bases). This CDR3 comprises 15 residues. Trimming took off 6 bases at V and 8 bases at J, with 22 bases between the two ends. CDR1 and CDR2 (germline): ENHRY, SYGVKD. Here the CDR3 DNA reads TGTGCCATCAGCTCAACCCGGGACAACTTGCAGGGCTACACCTTC. Residues: CAISSTRDNLQGYTF.

The rearrangement links TRBV5-1 to TRBJ2-3; D not resolved. The CDR3 totals 14 residues. Germline V gene lookup returns CDR1 SGHRS and CDR2 YFSETQ. V was cut by 3 bases and J by 0 bases, with 8 bases left in between. The CDR3 DNA follows: TGCGCCAGCAGCTCCCCGACTAGCACAGATACGCAGTATTTT. Translated: CASSSPTSTDTQYF.

V gene TRBV11-1 combines with J gene TRBJ2-2; either TRBD1 or TRBD2 may fit D (6 bases each). V was cut by 1 base and J by 0 bases, with 9 bases left in between. Germline V lookup: CDR1 SGHAT, CDR2 FQDESV (reference sequence). The CDR3 has 16 amino acids. CDR3 coding DNA: TGTGCCAGCAGCTTAGAGGGGGGAGCGAACACCGGGGAGCTGTTTTTT. Amino acids: CASSLEGGANTGELFF.

This clone has only one observation. As DNA, the CDR3 is TGTGCCAGCAGCGTAGAAGGGGCGGGCGAAGCTTTCTTT. Amino acids: CASSVEGAGEAFF. The chain has TRBV9 and TRBJ1-1; tentatively, D is TRBD1 (5 bases). V was pared by 0 bases and J by 8 bases, with 11 bases between. This CDR3 has 13 amino acids. CDR1 is SGDLS, CDR2 YYNGEE, per germline.

The rearrangement joins TRBV27 to TRBJ2-7; D might be TRBD2 (8 bases). Deletions cut 6 bases from V and 5 bases from J, with 26 bases between. CDR1 and CDR2 (germline): MNHEY, SMNVEV (reference sequence). The length of the CDR3 is 17 residues. For the CDR3, the DNA is TGTGCCAGCAGACGGAATAGCGGGACAGTGCCCTCGGACGAGCAGTACTTC. Translation: CASRRNSGTVPSDEQYF.

This chain joins TRBV6-6 and TRBJ1-4, with D possibly TRBD1 on 5 matching bases. Trimming cost V 8 bases and J 7 bases, with 14 bases left between them. The CDR3 spans 13 residues. Germline CDR1 is MNHNY and CDR2 is SVGAGI (reference sequence). The CDR3 bases are TGTGCCAGCGGGGGAGGAGGGACTGAAAAACTGTTTTTT. Amino acid sequence: CASGGGGTEKLFF.

CDR3 sequence reads: CASSKEAGAYEQYF. In DNA, the CDR3 is TGTGCCAGCAGCAAAGAGGCAGGCGCCTACGAGCAGTACTTC. This sequence joins TRBV21-1 and TRBJ2-7; the table's D gene call, TRBD1, was not cross checked with the DNA. TRBV21-1 is marked as a pseudogene. The CDR3 spans 14 residues.

The chain recombines TRBV7-9 with TRBJ2-2; TRBD1 agrees at 7 bases. Germline CDR1 reads SEHNR; CDR2 reads FQNEAQ (reference sequence). CDR3 length: 14 residues. Germline trimming cut 4 bases from V and 5 bases from J; bases unmatched to any gene: 4. CDR3 nucleotides: TGTGCCAGCAGCTCGACAGGGACGACCGGGGAGCTGTTTTTT. It translates to CASSSTGTTGELFF.

V gene TRBV15 combines with J gene TRBJ2-1, with unresolved D. The CDR3 is made up of 18 amino acids. Germline loops: CDR1 LNHNV, CDR2 YYDKDF (reference sequence). The V gene lost 1 base and the J gene lost 0 bases, with 16 bases spanning the gap. The CDR3 loop reads CATSRAQARPSSYNEQFF. The CDR3 coding sequence is TGTGCCACCAGCAGAGCCCAAGCCCGCCCCAGCTCCTACAATGAGCAGTTCTTC.

J is TRBJ2-1 and V is TRBV15; possible D gene TRBD1, 7 bases. From germline, CDR1 is LNHNV and CDR2 YYDKDF (reference sequence). The CDR3 runs 14 residues. The germline V and J ends were trimmed by 1 base and 9 bases, with 13 bases remaining between them. The CDR3: CATSRVPGDSEQFF. CDR3 in DNA: TGTGCCACCAGCAGAGTGCCGGGGGACAGTGAGCAGTTCTTC.

This chain links TRBV30 with TRBJ2-1; possibly TRBD2 for D (7 bases). Germline V gene sequence: CDR1 GTSNPN, CDR2 SVGIG (reference sequence). CDR3 length: 14 amino acids. Deletions cut 1 base from V and 8 bases from J, with 15 bases between. The CDR3, as DNA: TGTGCCTGGAGTGAGGGGGGGCCTGGGGATGAGCAGTTCTTC. It translates to CAWSEGGPGDEQFF. Full variable domain (rest looked up from reference TRBV30 and TRBJ2-1): SQTIHQWPATLVQPVGSPLSLECTVEGTSNPNLYWYRQAAGRGLQLLFYSVGIGQISSEVPQNLSASRPQDRQFILSSKKLLLSDSGFYLCAWSEGGPGDEQFFGPGTRLTVL.

This chain links TRBV10-3 with TRBJ2-3; 13 bases align to TRBD2. Germline V lookup: CDR1 ENHRY, CDR2 SYGVKD. V trimming: 5 bases; J trimming: 1 base; junction bases outside the gene matches: 6. The CDR3 is 17 amino acids. The CDR3 is CAISNIGTSGGTDTQYF. The CDR3 region has the DNA TGTGCCATCAGTAATATCGGGACTAGCGGGGGCACAGATACGCAGTATTTT.

The CDR3 DNA reads TGTGCCAGCAGCTTAAGCCCACTAGCGGGGGGCCAAGAGACCCAGTACTTC. Translation gives CASSLSPLAGGQETQYF. The chain links TRBV7-3 to TRBJ2-5, with TRBD2 matching 12 bases. The V gene's germline CDR1 is SGHTA and CDR2 FQGTGA. The junction had 4 bases not matched to a gene; V was cut back by 1 base and J by 1 base. CDR3 length: 17 amino acids.

This sequence joins TRBV4-2 and TRBJ2-5; perhaps TRBD2 as D (6 bases). Germline V gene lookup returns CDR1 LGHNA and CDR2 YNFKEQ. The CDR3 sequence is 15 residues long. Deletions cut 4 bases from V and 1 base from J, with 13 bases between. The CDR3 here is CASSLHRDFQETQYF. As DNA, the CDR3 is TGTGCCAGCAGCCTTCACCGGGACTTCCAAGAGACCCAGTACTTC.